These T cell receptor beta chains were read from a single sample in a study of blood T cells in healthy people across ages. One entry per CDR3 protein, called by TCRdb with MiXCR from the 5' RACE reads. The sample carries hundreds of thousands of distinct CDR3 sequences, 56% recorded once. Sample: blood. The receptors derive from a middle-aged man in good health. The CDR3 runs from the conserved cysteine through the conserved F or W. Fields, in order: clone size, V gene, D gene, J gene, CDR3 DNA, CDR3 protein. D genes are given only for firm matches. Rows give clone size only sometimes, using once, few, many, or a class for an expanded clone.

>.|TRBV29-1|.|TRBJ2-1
TGCAGCGCAAGGGACTTATGGGCCAATGAGCAGTTCTTC
CSARDLWANEQFF
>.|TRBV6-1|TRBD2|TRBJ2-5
TGTGCCAGCAGTGAAGCTCTGCGGGAGGTGAAAGAGACCCAGTACTTC
CASSEALREVKETQYF
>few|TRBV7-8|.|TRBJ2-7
TGTGCCAGCAGCAAAGGGGGTACCTCCGAGCAGTACTTC
CASSKGGTSEQYF
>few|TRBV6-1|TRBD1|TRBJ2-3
TGTGCCAGCAGTTTTGGCGCAGGGGGCTTTTCGGGTACGCAGTATTTT
CASSFGAGGFSGTQYF
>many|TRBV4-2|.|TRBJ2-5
TGTGCCAGCAGCCAAGCCGCAGGGACCCAAGAGACCCAGTACTTC
CASSQAAGTQETQYF
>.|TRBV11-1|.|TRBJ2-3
TGTGCCAGCAGCCAACAGGTGGGCCCCGATACGCAGTATTTT
CASSQQVGPDTQYF
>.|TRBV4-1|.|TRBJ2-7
TGCGCCAGCAGCCAGGACGAACCCCCCTACGAGCAGTACTTC
CASSQDEPPYEQYF
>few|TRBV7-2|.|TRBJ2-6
TGTGCCAGCAATCCCGACCGGTTGGCTGGGGCCAACGTCCTGACTTTC
CASNPDRLAGANVLTF
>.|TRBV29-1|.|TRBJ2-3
TGCAGCGTTGTCGGCCGTAGGGACACAGATACGCAGTATTTT
CSVVGRRDTDTQYF
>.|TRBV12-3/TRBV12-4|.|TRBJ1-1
TGTGCCAGCAGTTTCACCCAGGGGCGCACTGAAGCTTTCTTT
CASSFTQGRTEAFF
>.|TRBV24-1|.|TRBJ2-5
TGTGCCACCAGTGTTCTGGAGACCCAGTACTTC
CATSVLETQYF
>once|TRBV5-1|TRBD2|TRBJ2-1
TGCGCCAGCAGCTTGGGGCTTATAGCGGGCCGGTACAATGAGCAGTTCTTC
CASSLGLIAGRYNEQFF
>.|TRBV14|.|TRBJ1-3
TGTGCCAGCAGCCGAAGCGCTGGAAACACCATATATTTT
CASSRSAGNTIYF
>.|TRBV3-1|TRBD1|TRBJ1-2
TGTGCCAGCAGCCAAGGGGACAGAAATAACTATGGCTACACCTTC
CASSQGDRNNYGYTF
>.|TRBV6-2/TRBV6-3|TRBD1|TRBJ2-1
TGTGCCAGCAGGCGAGACAGGGTGCTCCATGAGCAGTTCTTC
CASRRDRVLHEQFF
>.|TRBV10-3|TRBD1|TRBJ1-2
TGTGCCATCAGTGAACCGACAGGGGCTCATGGCTACACCTTC
CAISEPTGAHGYTF
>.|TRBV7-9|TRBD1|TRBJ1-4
TGTGCCAGCAGCTTTATGGCAGGGGGCAGTGAAAAACTGTTTTTT
CASSFMAGGSEKLFF
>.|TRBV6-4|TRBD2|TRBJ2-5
TGTGCCAGCAGGACTCCGGGACTACTACAAGAGACCCAGTACTTC
CASRTPGLLQETQYF
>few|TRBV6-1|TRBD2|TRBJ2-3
TGTGCCAGCAGGATTTCAGCGGGAGGGTTAACAGATACGCAGTATTTT
CASRISAGGLTDTQYF
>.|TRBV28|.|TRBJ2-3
TGTGCCATCGCATCAGCCGGGGATCAAAGCACAGATACGCAGTATTTT
CAIASAGDQSTDTQYF
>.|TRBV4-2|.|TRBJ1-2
TGTGCCAGCAGCCAAGATTCGGGGGGCGCGTATGGCTACACCTTC
CASSQDSGGAYGYTF
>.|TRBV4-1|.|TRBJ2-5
TGCGCCAGCAGCTCGCCGGGACAACAAGAGACCCAGTACTTC
CASSSPGQQETQYF
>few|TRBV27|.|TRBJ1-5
TGTGCCAGCAGTTTTTTCGGGGTCAATCAGCCCCAGCATTTT
CASSFFGVNQPQHF
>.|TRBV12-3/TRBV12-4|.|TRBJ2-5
TGTGCCAGCAGTTTTACGGAGGGTGAGACCCAGTACTTC
CASSFTEGETQYF
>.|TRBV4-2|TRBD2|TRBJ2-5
TGTGCCAGCAGCCAAGTTGGGGTAGCGGGGGGGCCGACAGAGACCCAGTACTTC
CASSQVGVAGGPTETQYF
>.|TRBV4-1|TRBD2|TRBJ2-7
TGCGCCAGCAGCCAAGAGCTAGCGGCCTCCTACGAGCAGTACTTC
CASSQELAASYEQYF
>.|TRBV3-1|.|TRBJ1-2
TGTGCCAGCAGCCAAGAATCAGCCTACGGCTACACCTTC
CASSQESAYGYTF
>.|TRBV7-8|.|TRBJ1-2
TGTGCCAGCAGCTTAGGTCGGCAGACCTATGGCTACACCTTC
CASSLGRQTYGYTF
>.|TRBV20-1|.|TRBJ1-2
TGCAGTGCTAGGGGCCCGACAGCTAACTATGGCTACACCTTC
CSARGPTANYGYTF
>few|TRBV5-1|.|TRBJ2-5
TGCGCCAGCAGCCAAAAAGGCGGGACGTTGGAGACCCAGTACTTC
CASSQKGGTLETQYF
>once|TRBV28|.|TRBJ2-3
TGTGCCAGCAGTTCCCCTCGGGCAGGGTGGGGAGATACGCAGTATTTT
CASSSPRAGWGDTQYF
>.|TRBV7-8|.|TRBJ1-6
TGTGCCAGCAGCTTAGCGCAGGAGAATTCACCCCTCCACTTT
CASSLAQENSPLHF
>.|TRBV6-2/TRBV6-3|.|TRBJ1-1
TGTGCCAGCAGTTCAGTCGAGTTCATGAACACTGAAGCTTTCTTT
CASSSVEFMNTEAFF
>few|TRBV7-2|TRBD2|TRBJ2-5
TGTGCCAGCAGCCCGACTAGCGGGGGGGTTGAGACCCAGTACTTC
CASSPTSGGVETQYF
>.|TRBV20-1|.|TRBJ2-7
TGCAGTGCCCACGCCCGGGGCTCCGAGCAGTACTTC
CSAHARGSEQYF
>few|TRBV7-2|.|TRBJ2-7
TGTGCCAGCAGCGCCGACAGGATCTCCTACGAGCAGTACTTC
CASSADRISYEQYF
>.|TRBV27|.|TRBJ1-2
TGTGCCAGCAGTTTGGGGGCTGGGAGAGATGGCTACACCTTC
CASSLGAGRDGYTF
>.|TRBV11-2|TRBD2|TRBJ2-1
TGTGCCAGCAGCTTAGTCGTCATGGCGGGAGCGGGAGACAATGAGCAGTTCTTC
CASSLVVMAGAGDNEQFF
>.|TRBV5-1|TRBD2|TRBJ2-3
TGCGCCAGCAAATCGTCGGGGGGTCGTACAGATACGCAGTATTTT
CASKSSGGRTDTQYF
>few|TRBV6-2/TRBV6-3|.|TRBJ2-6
TGTGCCAGCAGCTTTCACGGGTCCTCTGGGGCCAACGTCCTGACTTTC
CASSFHGSSGANVLTF
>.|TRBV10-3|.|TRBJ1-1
TGTGCCATCAGTGAGTTGAGGACAGTTGAAGCTTTCTTT
CAISELRTVEAFF
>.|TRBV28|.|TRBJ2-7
TGTGCCAGCAGTCTCTCCCTTTCCAGGGTAGGCGAGCAGTACTTC
CASSLSLSRVGEQYF
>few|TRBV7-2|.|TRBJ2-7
TGTGCCAGCAGCTTAACGGGACTGAAGACCCGTGGCGAGCAGTACTTC
CASSLTGLKTRGEQYF
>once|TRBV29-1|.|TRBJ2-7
TGCAGCGTCAGACAGGAGCCAGGCTACGAGCAGTACTTC
CSVRQEPGYEQYF
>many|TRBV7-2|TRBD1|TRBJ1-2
TGTGCCAGCAGCTTTCCAGGACAGGGGCACTCTGGCTACACCTTC
CASSFPGQGHSGYTF
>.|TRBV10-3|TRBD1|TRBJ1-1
TGTGCCATCACTACCGGGACAGTAAACACTGAAGCTTTCTTT
CAITTGTVNTEAFF
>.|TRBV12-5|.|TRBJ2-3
TGTGCTAGTGCCCCCCCTTACACGGGAACAGATACGCAGTATTTT
CASAPPYTGTDTQYF
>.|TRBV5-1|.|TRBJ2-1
TGCGCCAGCAGCTTGGGTGGACACTCCATCAATGAGCAGTTCTTC
CASSLGGHSINEQFF
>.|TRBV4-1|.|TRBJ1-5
TGCGCCAGCAGCCAAGATTGGGGGGTTTCTAGCAATCAGCCCCAGCATTTT
CASSQDWGVSSNQPQHF
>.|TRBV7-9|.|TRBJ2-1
TGTGCCAGCAGGGACGAGTCCACCGAGCAGTTCTTC
CASRDESTEQFF
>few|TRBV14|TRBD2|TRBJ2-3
TGTGCCAGCAGCCAAGTTCTAGCGGGGGTCACAGATACGCAGTATTTT
CASSQVLAGVTDTQYF
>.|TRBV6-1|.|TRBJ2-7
TGTGCCAGCAGACCGGAGGACTACAATGAGCAGTACTTC
CASRPEDYNEQYF
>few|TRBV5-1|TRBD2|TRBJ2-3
TGCGCCAGCGAAGATAGCGGGAGCGCAGATACGCAGTATTTT
CASEDSGSADTQYF
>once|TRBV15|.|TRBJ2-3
TGTGCCACCAGCAGTGGCGGGTTACCTAGCACAGATACACAGTATTTT
CATSSGGLPSTDTQYF
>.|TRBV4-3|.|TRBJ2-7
TGCGCCAGCAGCCAAGGACAATCCCTTGGGCCCTACGAGCAGTACTTC
CASSQGQSLGPYEQYF
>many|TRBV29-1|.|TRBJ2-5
TGCAGCGTGGGGGGCGGAGGTCGTGAAGAGACCCAGTACTTC
CSVGGGGREETQYF
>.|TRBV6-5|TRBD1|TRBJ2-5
TGTGCCACAACGACAGGGCCAGAGACCCAGTACTTC
CATTTGPETQYF
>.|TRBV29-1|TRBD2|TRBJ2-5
TGCAGCGTTGAAGAGACCGGGACTAGCGGGGAACAGACCCAGTACTTC
CSVEETGTSGEQTQYF